The sequence of this T cell receptor beta chain was determined in a study of blood T cells in healthy people across ages. General study results and limits: Per million T cells, TCR beta diversity dropped roughly linearly as age increased. Greater diversity and more naive CD4+ cells were seen in long-lived donors than in aged donors.

The CDR3 has 15 residues. Germline V gene data show CDR1 as SGHRS and CDR2 as YFSETQ. V was pared by 1 base and J by 4 bases, with 13 bases between. A second PCR of about 6 to 12 cycles used a sample-barcoded 5' primer and a J-beta primer mix. Tags on each cDNA molecule came from a template-switch adaptor with 12 random nucleotides. Using its own MiXCR run on the 5' RACE reads, TCRdb lists one record per CDR3 protein. The sample holds hundreds of thousands of distinct CDR3 sequences, about 55% seen once. About this clonotype itself: What it binds is not known.

The sequenced material came from blood. The origin of this receptor is a man older than 75 in good health. The chain carries TRBV5-1 and TRBJ2-3, with D tentatively TRBD1 (5 bases). CDR3 bases: TGCGCCAGCAGCTTGACTCCAGGGATCGCAGATACGCAGTATTTT. Protein sequence: CASSLTPGIADTQYF.